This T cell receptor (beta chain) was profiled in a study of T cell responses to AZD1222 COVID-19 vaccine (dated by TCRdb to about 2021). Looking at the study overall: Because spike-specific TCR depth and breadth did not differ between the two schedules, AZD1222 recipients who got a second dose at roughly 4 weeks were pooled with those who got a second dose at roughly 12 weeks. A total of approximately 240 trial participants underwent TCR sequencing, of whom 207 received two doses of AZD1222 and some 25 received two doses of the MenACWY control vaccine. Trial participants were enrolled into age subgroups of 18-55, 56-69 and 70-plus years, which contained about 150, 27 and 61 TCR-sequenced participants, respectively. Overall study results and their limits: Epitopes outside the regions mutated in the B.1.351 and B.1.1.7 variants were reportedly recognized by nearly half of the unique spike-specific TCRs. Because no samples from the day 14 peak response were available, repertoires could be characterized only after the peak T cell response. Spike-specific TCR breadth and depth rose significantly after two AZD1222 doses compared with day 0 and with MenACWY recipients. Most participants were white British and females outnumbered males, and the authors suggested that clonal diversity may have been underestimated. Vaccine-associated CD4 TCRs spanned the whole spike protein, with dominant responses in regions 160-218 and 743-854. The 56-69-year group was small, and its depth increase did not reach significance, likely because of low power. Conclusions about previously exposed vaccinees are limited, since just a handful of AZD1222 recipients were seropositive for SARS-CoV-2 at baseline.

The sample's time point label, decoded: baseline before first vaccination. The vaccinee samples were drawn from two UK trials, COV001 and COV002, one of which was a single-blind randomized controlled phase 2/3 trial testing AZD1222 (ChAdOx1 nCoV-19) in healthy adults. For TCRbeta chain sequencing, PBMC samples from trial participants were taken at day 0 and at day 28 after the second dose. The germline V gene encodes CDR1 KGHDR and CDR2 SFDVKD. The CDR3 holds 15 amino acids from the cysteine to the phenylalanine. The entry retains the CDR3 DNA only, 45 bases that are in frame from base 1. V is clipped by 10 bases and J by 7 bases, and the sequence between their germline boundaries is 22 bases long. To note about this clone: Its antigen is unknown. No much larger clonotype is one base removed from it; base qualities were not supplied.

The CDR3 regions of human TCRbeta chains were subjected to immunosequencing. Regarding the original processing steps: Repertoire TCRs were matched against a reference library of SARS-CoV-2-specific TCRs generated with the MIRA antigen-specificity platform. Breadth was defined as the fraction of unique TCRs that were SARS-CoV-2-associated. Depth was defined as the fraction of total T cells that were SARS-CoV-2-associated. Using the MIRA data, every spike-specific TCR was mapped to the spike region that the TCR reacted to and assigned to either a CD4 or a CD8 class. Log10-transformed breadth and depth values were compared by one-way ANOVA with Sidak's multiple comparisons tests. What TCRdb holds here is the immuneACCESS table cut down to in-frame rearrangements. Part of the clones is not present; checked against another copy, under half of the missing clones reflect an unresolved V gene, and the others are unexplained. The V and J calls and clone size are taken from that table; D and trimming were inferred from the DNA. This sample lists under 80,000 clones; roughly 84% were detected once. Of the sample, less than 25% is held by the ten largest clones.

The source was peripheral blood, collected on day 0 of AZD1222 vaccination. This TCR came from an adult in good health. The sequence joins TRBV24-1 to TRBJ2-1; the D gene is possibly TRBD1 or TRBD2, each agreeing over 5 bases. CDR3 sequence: CATGEVGQGRNEQFF. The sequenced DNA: TGTGCCACAGGTGAGGTCGGGCAGGGACGGAATGAGCAGTTCTTC.